This T cell receptor delta chain was obtained from a study of human gamma delta and Vdelta1 T cells. This clone occurred a few times. As yet, its antigen is unknown. Sequence at one end of the junction differs from germline and may be a read error. The CDR3 is made up of 22 amino acids. Germline V lookup: CDR1 TSWWSYY, CDR2 QGS. Study results and limitations: Acute myeloid leukemia was reportedly broadly targeted by polyclonal Delta One T cells.

TCRdb processed the PCR reads again with the CATT caller. The data contain roughly 13,000 delta-chain clones, under 55% of them singletons. The receptor's source is a human donor in good health. The sequenced sample consisted of Vdelta1 gamma-delta T cells from blood grown in culture (DOT cells). The chain couples TRDV1 to TRDJ1, with TRDD3 matching 8 bases. CDR3 sequence: CALGETAARAMPGGPSIRKVIF. The CDR3 DNA is TGTGCTCTTGGGGAGACGGCCGCCCGCGCAATGCCTGGGGGACCTTCTATACGTAAAGTCATCTTT.